This is a list of T cell receptor beta chains from one sample in a study of CD8 T cells in ankylosing spondylitis. TCRdb independently ran MiXCR on the 5' RACE reads; one entry per CDR3 protein. Among fewer than 450,000 distinct CDR3 sequences listed, 15% to 20% were seen once. The specimen sequenced was blood, either unsorted or a sorted T cell fraction (not recorded which). The receptors were sampled from a male donor with ankylosing spondylitis. Both conserved end residues are part of each CDR3. Each record gives: clone size, D gene, J gene, V gene, CDR3 DNA, CDR3 protein. D genes are given only for firm matches. Some rows have no size entry. The others give once, few or many, or a class for an expanded clone.

. TRBD1 TRBJ2-7 TRBV24-1 TGTGGGACCAGTGATTTTAGGAGGACAGGGATAAAGGGAGGTAAGATGGACGAGCAGTACTTC CGTSDFRRTGIKGGKMDEQYF
few . TRBJ1-2 TRBV6-5 TGTGCCAGCAGTTGGAGGGGTGGCTACACCTTC CASSWRGGYTF
many . TRBJ2-2 TRBV7-3 TGTGCCAGCAGCTCCACTCGTGCGGGCGGGGAGCTGTTTTTT CASSSTRAGGELFF
. TRBD2 TRBJ2-3 TRBV11-2 TGTGCCAGCAGCTCCCCGGTAGCGGGGGGACGAAGCACAGATACGCAGTATTTT CASSSPVAGGRSTDTQYF
many TRBD1 TRBJ1-5 TRBV7-9 TGTGCCAGCAGTTTTGGAGACAGGGTGAATCAGCCCCAGCATTTT CASSFGDRVNQPQHF
many . TRBJ2-7 TRBV29-1 TGCAGCGTTGAAGAATCCAGGCTCAACGAGCAGTACTTC CSVEESRLNEQYF
. . TRBJ2-7 TRBV6-5 TGTGCCAGCGAAAACTCCTACGAGCAGTACTTC CASENSYEQYF
. . TRBJ1-2 TRBV5-4 TGTGCCAGCAGCCGGGACGGCTCTAACTATGGCTACACCTTC CASSRDGSNYGYTF
. . TRBJ1-1 TRBV10-3 TGTGCCATCAGCGAGGGGAACACTGAAGCTTTCTTT CAISEGNTEAFF
. . TRBJ1-2 TRBV3-1 TGTGCCAGTAAGGGGGTTACAGGCTATGGCTACACCTTC CASKGVTGYGYTF
. TRBD1 TRBJ1-5 TRBV3-1 TGTGCCAGCAGCCAAGAACAGGGGGCGGGTCAGCCCCAGCATTTT CASSQEQGAGQPQHF
few TRBD1 TRBJ1-1 TRBV3-1 TGTGCCAGCAGCTACCGACAGGGGATGAACACTGAAGCTTTCTTT CASSYRQGMNTEAFF
few . TRBJ2-5 TRBV3-1 TGTGCCAGCAGCCAAGTGGTGGTGGGAGAGACCCAGTACTTC CASSQVVVGETQYF
few . TRBJ2-1 TRBV6-1 TGTGCCAGCAGCGAACGCGGCGGGAAGGGCAATGAGCAGTTCTTC CASSERGGKGNEQFF
few TRBD2 TRBJ2-1 TRBV20-1 TGCAGTGCTAGGACACCTAGCGGGGGCCATTCCTACAATGAGCAGTTCTTC CSARTPSGGHSYNEQFF
. TRBD1 TRBJ2-1 TRBV14 TGTGCCAGCAGCCATGACACAGGGGGTTGGGATGAGCAGTTCTTC CASSHDTGGWDEQFF
. TRBD2 TRBJ2-1 TRBV7-9 TGTGCCAGCAGCTTAACCCCGGGGGGGTCGTACAATGAGCAGTTCTTC CASSLTPGGSYNEQFF
many . TRBJ1-2 TRBV5-1 TGCGCCAGCAGCCCACAGACGGAAGTCTATGGCTACACCTTC CASSPQTEVYGYTF
few . TRBJ2-6 TRBV6-2/TRBV6-3 TGTGCCAGCAGGAAAGGTGGGGCCAACGTCCTGACTTTC CASRKGGANVLTF
few TRBD2 TRBJ2-7 TRBV12-3/TRBV12-4 TGTGCCAGCAGTTTGGCGGGGGTGAACTTTTACGAGCAGTACTTC CASSLAGVNFYEQYF
few . TRBJ2-7 TRBV20-1 TGCAGTGCTCCTACGGACGAAGGGCGGCAGTACTTC CSAPTDEGRQYF
few . TRBJ2-3 TRBV28 TGTGCCAGCAGTTTATCGATACAGGGACCCACTAGCACAGATACGCAGTATTTT CASSLSIQGPTSTDTQYF
many TRBD1 TRBJ2-1 TRBV5-1 TGCGCCAGCAGCTTAGGGGGCTTCACCGATCACAATGAGCAGTTCTTC CASSLGGFTDHNEQFF
few TRBD2 TRBJ2-1 TRBV6-2/TRBV6-3 TGTGCCAGCAGTTCTACGAGCGGGGGGACCTACAATGAGCAGTTCTTC CASSSTSGGTYNEQFF
. . TRBJ1-2 TRBV6-5 TGTGCCAGCAGTTACTCGACGGGGAATGGCTACACCTTC CASSYSTGNGYTF